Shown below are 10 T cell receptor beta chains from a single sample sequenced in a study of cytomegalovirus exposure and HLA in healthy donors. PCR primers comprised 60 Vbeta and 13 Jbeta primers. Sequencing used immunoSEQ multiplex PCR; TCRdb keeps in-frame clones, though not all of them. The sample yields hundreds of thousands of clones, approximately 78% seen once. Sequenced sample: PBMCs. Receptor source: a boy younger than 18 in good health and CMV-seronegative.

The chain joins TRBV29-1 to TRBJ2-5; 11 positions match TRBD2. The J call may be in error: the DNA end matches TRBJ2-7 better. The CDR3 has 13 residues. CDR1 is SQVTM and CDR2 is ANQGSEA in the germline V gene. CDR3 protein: CSASSGGRGEQYF. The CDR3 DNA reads TGCAGCGCCTCTAGCGGGGGGCGCGGCGAGCAGTACTTC.

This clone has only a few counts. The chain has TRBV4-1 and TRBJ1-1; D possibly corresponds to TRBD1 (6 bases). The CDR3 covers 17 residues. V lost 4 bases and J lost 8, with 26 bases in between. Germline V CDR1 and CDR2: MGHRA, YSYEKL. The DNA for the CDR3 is TGCGCCAGCAGCCCCGGGCCTCCCCGGACAGCCCGAGAGGAAGCTTTCTTT. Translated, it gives CASSPGPPRTAREEAFF.

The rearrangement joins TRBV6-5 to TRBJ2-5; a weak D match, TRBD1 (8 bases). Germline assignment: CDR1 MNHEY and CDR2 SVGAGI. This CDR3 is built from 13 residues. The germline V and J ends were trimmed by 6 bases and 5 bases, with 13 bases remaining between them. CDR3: CASSYRGGETQYF. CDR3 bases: TGTGCCAGCAGCTACAGGGGGGGCGAGACCCAGTACTTC.

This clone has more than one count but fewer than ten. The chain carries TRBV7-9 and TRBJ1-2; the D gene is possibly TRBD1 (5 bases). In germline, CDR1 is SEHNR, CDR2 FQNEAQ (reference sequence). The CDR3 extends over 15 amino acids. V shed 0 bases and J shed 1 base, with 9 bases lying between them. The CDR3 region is CASSLASGGNYGYTF. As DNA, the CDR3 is TGTGCCAGCAGCTTAGCCTCCGGGGGTAACTATGGCTACACCTTC.

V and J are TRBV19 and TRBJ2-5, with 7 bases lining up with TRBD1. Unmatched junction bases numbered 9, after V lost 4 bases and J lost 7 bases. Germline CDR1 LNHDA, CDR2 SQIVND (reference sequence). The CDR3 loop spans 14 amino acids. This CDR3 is CASSRGQLHGTQYF. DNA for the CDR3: TGTGCCAGTAGTAGGGGACAGCTCCATGGGACCCAGTACTTC.

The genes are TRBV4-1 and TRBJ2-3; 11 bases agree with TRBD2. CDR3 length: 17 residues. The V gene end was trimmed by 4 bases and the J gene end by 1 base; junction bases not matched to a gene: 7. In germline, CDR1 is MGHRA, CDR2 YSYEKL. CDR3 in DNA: TGCGCCAGCAGCCGCTGGGGGGGACTAGCGGGCACAGATACGCAGTATTTT. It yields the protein CASSRWGGLAGTDTQYF.

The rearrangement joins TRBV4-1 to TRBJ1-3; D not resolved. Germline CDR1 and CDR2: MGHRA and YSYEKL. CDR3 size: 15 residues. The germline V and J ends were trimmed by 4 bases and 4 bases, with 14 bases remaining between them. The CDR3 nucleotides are TGCGCCAGCAGCCCATTTCGGGTAGCGGGAAACACCATATATTTT. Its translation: CASSPFRVAGNTIYF.

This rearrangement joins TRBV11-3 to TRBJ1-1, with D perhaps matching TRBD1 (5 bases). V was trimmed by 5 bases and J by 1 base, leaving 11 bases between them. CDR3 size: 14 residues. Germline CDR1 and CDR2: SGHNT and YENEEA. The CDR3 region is CASSVGLKNTEAFF. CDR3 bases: TGTGCCAGCAGCGTGGGACTGAAGAACACTGAAGCTTTCTTT.

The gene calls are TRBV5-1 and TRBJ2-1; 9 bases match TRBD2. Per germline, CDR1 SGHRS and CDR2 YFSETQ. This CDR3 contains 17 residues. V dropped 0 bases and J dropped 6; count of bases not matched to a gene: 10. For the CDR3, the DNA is TGCGCCAGCAGCTTGGGGGGGGAGCGGGGGGTTTTCAATGAGCAGTTCTTC. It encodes CASSLGGERGVFNEQFF.

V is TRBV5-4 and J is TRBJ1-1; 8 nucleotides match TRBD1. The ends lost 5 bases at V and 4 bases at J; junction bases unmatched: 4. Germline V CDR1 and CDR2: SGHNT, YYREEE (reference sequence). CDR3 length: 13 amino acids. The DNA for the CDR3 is TGTGCCAGCAGTAAACAGGGGGTCACTGAAGCTTTCTTT. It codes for CASSKQGVTEAFF. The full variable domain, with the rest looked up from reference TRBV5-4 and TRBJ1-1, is ETGVTQSPTHLIKTRGQQVTLRCSSQSGHNTVSWYQQALGQGPQFIFQYYREEENGRGNFPPRFSGLQFPNYSSELNVNALELDDSALYLCASSKQGVTEAFFGQGTRLTVV.